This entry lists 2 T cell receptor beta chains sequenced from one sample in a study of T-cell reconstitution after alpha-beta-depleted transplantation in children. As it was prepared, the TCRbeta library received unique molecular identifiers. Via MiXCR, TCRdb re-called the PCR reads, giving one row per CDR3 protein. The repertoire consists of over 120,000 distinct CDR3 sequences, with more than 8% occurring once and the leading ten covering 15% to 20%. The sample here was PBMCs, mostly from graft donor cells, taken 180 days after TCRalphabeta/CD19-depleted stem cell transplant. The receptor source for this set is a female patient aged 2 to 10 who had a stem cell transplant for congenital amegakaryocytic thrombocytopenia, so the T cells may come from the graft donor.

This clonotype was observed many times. CDR3 DNA sequence: TGCGCCAGCAGCCCTGACAGGGGGAACACTGAAGCTTTCTTT. It yields the protein CASSPDRGNTEAFF. This chain connects TRBV5-1 to TRBJ1-1; 8 bases are a match to TRBD1. The V gene end was trimmed by 4 bases and the J gene end by 1 base; junction bases not matched to a gene: 3. Looked up from germline, CDR1 is SGHRS and CDR2 is YFSETQ. This CDR3 is built from 14 residues.

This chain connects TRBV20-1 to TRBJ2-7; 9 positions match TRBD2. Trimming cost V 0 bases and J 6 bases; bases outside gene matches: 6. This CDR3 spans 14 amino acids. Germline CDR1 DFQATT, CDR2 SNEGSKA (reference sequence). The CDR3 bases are TGCAGTGCTAGAGATCTCGGACTAGCGAGCGAGCAGTACTTC. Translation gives CSARDLGLASEQYF.